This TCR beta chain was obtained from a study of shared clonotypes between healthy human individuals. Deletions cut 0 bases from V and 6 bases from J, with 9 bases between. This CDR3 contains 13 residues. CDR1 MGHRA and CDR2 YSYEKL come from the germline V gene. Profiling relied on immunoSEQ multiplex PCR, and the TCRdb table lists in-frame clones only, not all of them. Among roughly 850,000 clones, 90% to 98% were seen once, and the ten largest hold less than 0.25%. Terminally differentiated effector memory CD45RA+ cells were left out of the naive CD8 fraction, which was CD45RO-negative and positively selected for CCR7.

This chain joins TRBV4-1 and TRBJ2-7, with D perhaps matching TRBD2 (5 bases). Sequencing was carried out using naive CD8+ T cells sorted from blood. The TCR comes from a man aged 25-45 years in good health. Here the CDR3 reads CASSQDSGAEQYF. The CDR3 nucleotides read TGCGCCAGCAGCCAAGACAGCGGAGCCGAGCAGTACTTC.